This TCR beta chain came from a study of vaccination effects on CD4 cells after COVID-19. Scientists isolated CD4+ T cells after an approximately 11-day culture period ended. TCRdb's table, derived via immunoSEQ multiplex PCR, lists solely in-frame clones and lacks some. The data contain 40,000 to 55,000 clones, about 74% of them singletons. For this clone: Its antigen remains unknown.

CDR3 length equals 13 residues. Per germline, CDR1 ENHRY and CDR2 SYGVKD. Trimming removed 5 bases from V and 6 bases from J, with 13 bases in between. This chain uses TRBV10-3 with TRBJ1-2; TRBD1 is a possible D gene (6 bases). The sample here was CD4+ T cells from PBMCs cultured without peptide, taken before COVID-19 vaccination. The sequence derives from a human donor who had a prior SARS-CoV-2 infection. CDR3 coding DNA: TGTGCCATCAGTCGCAGGGGTTATGATGGCTACACCTTC. Translating it yields CAISRRGYDGYTF.